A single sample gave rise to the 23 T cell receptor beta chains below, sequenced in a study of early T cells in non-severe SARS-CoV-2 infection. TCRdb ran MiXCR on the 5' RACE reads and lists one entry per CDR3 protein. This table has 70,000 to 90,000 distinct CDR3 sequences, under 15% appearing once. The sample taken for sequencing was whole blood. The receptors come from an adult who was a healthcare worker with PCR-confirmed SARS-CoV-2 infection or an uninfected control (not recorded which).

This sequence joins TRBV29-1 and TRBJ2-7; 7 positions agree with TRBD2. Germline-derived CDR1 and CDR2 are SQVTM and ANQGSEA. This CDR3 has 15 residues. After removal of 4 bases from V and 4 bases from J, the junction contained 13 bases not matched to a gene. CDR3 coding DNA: TGCAGCGTTGGAGGGCTGCGGGAGTTGGCATACGAGCAGTACTTC. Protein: CSVGGLRELAYEQYF.

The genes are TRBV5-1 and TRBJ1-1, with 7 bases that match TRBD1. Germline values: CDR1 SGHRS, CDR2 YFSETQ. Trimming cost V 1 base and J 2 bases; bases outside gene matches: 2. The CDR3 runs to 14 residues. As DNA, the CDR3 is TGCGCCAGCAGCTTGCAGGGGGGCAACACTGAAGCTTTCTTT. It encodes CASSLQGGNTEAFF.

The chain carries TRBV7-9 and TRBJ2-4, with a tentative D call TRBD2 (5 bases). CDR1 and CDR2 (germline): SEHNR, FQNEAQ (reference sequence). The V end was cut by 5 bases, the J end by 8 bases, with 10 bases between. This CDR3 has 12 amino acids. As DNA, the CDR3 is TGTGCCAGCAGCATCACCGGGGACATTCAGTACTTC. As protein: CASSITGDIQYF.

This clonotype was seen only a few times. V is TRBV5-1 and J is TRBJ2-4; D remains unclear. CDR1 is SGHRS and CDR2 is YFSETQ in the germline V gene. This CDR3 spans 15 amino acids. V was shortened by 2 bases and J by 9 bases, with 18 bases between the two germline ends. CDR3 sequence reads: CASSLPRARGGIQYF. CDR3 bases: TGCGCCAGCAGCTTACCCCGGGCTAGAGGTGGCATTCAGTACTTC.

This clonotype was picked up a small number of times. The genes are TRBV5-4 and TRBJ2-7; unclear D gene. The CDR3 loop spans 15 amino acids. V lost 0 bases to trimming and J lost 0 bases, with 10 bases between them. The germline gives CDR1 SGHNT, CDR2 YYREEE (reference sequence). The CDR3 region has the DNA TGTGCCAGCAGCTTGGGGGGTCAAAACTCCTACGAGCAGTACTTC. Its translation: CASSLGGQNSYEQYF.

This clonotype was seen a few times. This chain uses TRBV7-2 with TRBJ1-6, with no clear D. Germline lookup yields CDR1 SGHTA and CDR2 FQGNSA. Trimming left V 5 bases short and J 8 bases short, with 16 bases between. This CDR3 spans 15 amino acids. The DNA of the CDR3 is TGTGCCAGCAGCCCAAGTCGGGCGAGGGATTCACCCCTCCACTTT. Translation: CASSPSRARDSPLHF.

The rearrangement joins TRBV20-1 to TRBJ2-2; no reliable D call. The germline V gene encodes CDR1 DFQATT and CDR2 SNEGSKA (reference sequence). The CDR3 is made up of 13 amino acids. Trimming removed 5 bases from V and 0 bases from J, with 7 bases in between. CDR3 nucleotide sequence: TGCAGTGCTGGGCTTTCGAACACCGGGGAGCTGTTTTTT. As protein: CSAGLSNTGELFF.

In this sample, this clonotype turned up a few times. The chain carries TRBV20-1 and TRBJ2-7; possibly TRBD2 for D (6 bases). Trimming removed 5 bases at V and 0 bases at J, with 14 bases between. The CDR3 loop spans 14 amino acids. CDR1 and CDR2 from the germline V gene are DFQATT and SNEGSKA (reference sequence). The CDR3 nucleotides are TGCAGTGCTTCCCGTGGGGAGGCCTCCTACGAGCAGTACTTC. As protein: CSASRGEASYEQYF.

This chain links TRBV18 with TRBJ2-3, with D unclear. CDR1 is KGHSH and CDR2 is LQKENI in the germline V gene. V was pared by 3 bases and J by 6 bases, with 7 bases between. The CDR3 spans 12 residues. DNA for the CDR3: TGTGCCAGCTCACCGACCTTGGATACGCAGTATTTT. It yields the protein CASSPTLDTQYF.

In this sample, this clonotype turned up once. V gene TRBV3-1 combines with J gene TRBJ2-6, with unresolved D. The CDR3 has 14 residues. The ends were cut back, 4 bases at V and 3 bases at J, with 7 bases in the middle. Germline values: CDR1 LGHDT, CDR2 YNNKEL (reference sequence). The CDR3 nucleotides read TGTGCCAGCAGCCCACCCCATGGGGCCAACGTCCTGACTTTC. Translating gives CASSPPHGANVLTF.

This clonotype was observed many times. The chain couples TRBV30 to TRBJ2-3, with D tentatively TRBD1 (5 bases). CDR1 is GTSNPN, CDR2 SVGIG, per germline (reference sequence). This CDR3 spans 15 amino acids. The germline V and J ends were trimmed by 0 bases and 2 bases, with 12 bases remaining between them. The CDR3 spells CAWSVREDTTDTQYF. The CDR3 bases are TGTGCCTGGAGTGTACGTGAGGACACCACAGATACGCAGTATTTT.

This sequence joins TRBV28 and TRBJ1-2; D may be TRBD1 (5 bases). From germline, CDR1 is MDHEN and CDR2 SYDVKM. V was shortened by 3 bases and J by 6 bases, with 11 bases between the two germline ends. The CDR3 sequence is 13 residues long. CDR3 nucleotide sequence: TGTGCCAGCAGTTTTCCAGGGCCAAATGGCTACACCTTC. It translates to CASSFPGPNGYTF.

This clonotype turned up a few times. The CDR3 region has the DNA TGTGCCAGCAGCTTAGAGTCAGGATCCTACGAGCAGTACTTC. Its protein product is CASSLESGSYEQYF. The rearrangement uses TRBV7-8 and TRBJ2-7; D uncertain. The CDR3 consists of 14 residues. V gave up 1 base and J gave up 1 base, with 8 bases separating them. Germline CDR1 is SGHVS and CDR2 is FQNEAQ. The full variable domain, rest sourced from reference TRBV7-8 and TRBJ2-7, is GAGVSQSPRYKVAKRGQDVALRCDPISGHVSLFWYQQALGQGPEFLTYFQNEAQLDKSGLPSDRFFAERPEGSVSTLKIQRTQQEDSAVYLCASSLESGSYEQYFGPGTRLTVT.

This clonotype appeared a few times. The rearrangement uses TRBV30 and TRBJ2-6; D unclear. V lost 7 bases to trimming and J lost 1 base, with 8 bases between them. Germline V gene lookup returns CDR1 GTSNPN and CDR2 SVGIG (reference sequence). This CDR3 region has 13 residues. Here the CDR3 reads CALTESGANVLTF. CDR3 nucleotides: TGTGCCTTGACCGAGTCTGGGGCCAACGTCCTGACTTTC.

The CDR3 region is CASSLHLTGTPVYEQYF. The CDR3 nucleotides are TGCGCCAGCAGCCTACATTTAACCGGGACTCCGGTCTACGAGCAGTACTTC. The V and J genes are TRBV4-1 and TRBJ2-7; tentatively, D is TRBD2 (6 bases). The CDR3 spans 17 residues. V was clipped by 4 bases and J by 3 bases, with 22 bases between them. Germline CDR1 and CDR2: MGHRA and YSYEKL.

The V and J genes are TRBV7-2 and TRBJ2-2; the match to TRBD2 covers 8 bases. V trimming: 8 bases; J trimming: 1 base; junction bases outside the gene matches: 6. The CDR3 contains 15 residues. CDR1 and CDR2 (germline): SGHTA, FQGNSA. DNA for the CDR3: TGTGCCAGCGGAAGGACTAGCTGGAACACCGGGGAGCTGTTTTTT. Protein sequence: CASGRTSWNTGELFF.

The DNA of the CDR3 is TGTGCCAGCAGCTTGGGGACGGGGACCTACAATGAGCAGTACTTC. This translates into CASSLGTGTYNEQYF. The V call is TRBV5-4, the J call TRBJ2-1; D may match TRBD1 or TRBD2 (5 bases each). The DNA matches TRBJ2-7 better at its end, which makes the J call doubtful. The CDR3 covers 15 residues. Germline V gene sequence: CDR1 SGHNT, CDR2 YYREEE (reference sequence).

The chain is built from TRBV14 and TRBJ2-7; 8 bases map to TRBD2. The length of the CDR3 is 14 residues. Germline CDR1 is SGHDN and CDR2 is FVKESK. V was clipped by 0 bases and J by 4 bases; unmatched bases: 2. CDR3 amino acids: CASSQEPGGYEQYF. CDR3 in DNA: TGTGCCAGCAGCCAAGAACCGGGGGGGTACGAGCAGTACTTC.

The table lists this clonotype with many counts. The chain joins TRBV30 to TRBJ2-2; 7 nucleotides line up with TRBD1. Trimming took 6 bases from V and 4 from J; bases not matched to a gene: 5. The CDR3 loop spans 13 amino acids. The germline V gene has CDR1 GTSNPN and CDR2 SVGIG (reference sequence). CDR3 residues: CACTEGATGELFF. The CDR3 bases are TGTGCCTGTACAGAGGGGGCCACCGGGGAGCTGTTTTTT.

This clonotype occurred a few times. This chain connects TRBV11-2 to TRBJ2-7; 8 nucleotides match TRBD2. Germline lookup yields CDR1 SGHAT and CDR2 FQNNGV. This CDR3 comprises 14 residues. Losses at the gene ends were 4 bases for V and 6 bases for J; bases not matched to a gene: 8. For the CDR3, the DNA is TGTGCCAGCAGCTCTTGGCGGGAGGTCTCCGAGCAGTACTTC. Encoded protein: CASSSWREVSEQYF.

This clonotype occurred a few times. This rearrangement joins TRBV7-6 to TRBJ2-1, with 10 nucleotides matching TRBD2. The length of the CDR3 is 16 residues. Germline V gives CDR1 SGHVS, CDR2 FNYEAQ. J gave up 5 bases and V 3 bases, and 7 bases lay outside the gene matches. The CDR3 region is CASSFPSGRADNEQFF. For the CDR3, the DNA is TGTGCCAGCAGCTTCCCCAGCGGGAGGGCCGACAATGAGCAGTTCTTC.

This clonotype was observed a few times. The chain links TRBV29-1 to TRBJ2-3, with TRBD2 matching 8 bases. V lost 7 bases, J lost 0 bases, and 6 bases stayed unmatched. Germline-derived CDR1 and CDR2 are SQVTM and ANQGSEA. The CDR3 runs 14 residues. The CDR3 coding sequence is TGCAGCGGTAATAGCGGGACTAGCACAGATACGCAGTATTTT. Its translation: CSGNSGTSTDTQYF.

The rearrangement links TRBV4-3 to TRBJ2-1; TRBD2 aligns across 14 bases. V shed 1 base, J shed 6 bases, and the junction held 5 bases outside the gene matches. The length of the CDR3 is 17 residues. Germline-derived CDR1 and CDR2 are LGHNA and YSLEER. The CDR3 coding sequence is TGCGCCAGCAGCCAAGTCCCCGGACTAGCGGGAGGCAATGAGCAGTTCTTC. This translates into CASSQVPGLAGGNEQFF.